This entry concerns a single T cell receptor (beta chain). The junction shows a germline mismatch at one end, possibly a read error. The entry originates in a study of tumor-infiltrating lymphocytes in primary liver carcinoma. Study-wide background: Tumors were stage T1-T3 N0M0, roughly 4 to 11 cm across.

TCR beta cDNA was prepared out of around 460 ng total RNA by means of a constant-region primer. Researchers made the TCR beta libraries by running three nested multiplex PCR rounds with slightly modified ARM-PCR. Using its own MiXCR run on the multiplex PCR reads, TCRdb lists one record per CDR3 protein. The sample records 330,000 or so distinct CDR3 sequences, about two thirds being singletons. Unsorted whole blood supplied the RNA, and germline DNA was extracted too. Prior to surgery, about 4.1 milliliters of peripheral blood were drawn. The sequenced sample was peripheral blood. This receptor was obtained from a man in his forties with primary liver carcinoma and hepatitis B virus infection.

The CDR3 region is CVSGFSLNTEAFF. The DNA of the CDR3 is TGTGTCAGCGGCTTCTCGCTGAACACTGAAGCTTTCTTT. The rearrangement joins TRBV11-1 to TRBJ1-1; D gene ambiguous. The length of the CDR3 is 13 residues. CDR1 SGHAT and CDR2 FQDESV come from the germline V gene (reference sequence).